This TCR beta chain stems from a study of blood T cell repertoires in COVID-19. Assignments of participants to cohorts depended upon their own reported clinical history. This clone came up a few times. Authors' data handling: Amplification of reference gene primers provided the estimated nucleated cell counts. Sequenced by immunoSEQ multiplex PCR; TCRdb stores in-frame clones only, minus some. D and trimming come from the DNA, and the V and J calls and clone size come from that table. The table lists 150,000 to 200,000 clones, roughly 87% of them singletons. Sequencing was carried out using PBMCs or T cells enriched from blood (not recorded which). The TCR comes from a woman between 45 and 65 years old who had recovered from COVID-19.

CDR3 DNA sequence: TGTGCCAGCAGCAAAATGGGGACAGGGGACGGGGAGCTGTTTTTT. Amino acid sequence: CASSKMGTGDGELFF. V gene TRBV11-2 combines with J gene TRBJ2-2, with 10 bases lining up with TRBD1. V lost 5 bases to trimming and J lost 7 bases; unmatched junction nucleotides: 7. Looked up from germline, CDR1 is SGHAT and CDR2 is FQNNGV. The CDR3 has 15 residues.